Shown below are 26 T cell receptor beta chains from a single sample sequenced in a study of blood T cell repertoires in COVID-19. Data came from immunoSEQ multiplex PCR; TCRdb stores just in-frame clones and leaves some out. Here the sample spans around 320,000 clones, roughly 86% being singletons. Sample: PBMCs or T cells enriched from blood (not recorded which). The receptors derive from a woman in her forties or fifties who had been exposed to COVID-19.

CDR3 sequence: CASSLQGQVNTEAFF. Written as DNA, the CDR3 is TGTGCCAGCAGTTTACAGGGACAGGTTAACACTGAAGCTTTCTTT. This chain connects TRBV28 to TRBJ1-1; 8 bases map to TRBD1. V was pared by 2 bases and J by 2 bases, with 4 bases of the junction left unmatched. Germline V gives CDR1 MDHEN, CDR2 SYDVKM. CDR3 length: 15 residues.

The rearrangement uses TRBV3-1 (or the pseudogene TRBV3-2) and TRBJ2-7; D perhaps matches TRBD1 (5 bases). Trimming removed 0 bases at V and 3 bases at J, with 12 bases between. Looked up from germline, CDR1 is LGHDT and CDR2 is YNNKEL (reference sequence). The CDR3 contains 15 residues. CDR3 coding DNA: TGTGCCAGCAGCCAAGATCTCTCAGGGCACTACGAGCAGTACTTC. This translates into CASSQDLSGHYEQYF.

The rearrangement joins TRBV7-2 to TRBJ2-3, with 10 nucleotides matching TRBD1. Germline CDR1 reads SGHTA; CDR2 reads FQGNSA. Trimming cost V 7 bases and J 6 bases; bases outside gene matches: 22. This CDR3 is built from 19 residues. This CDR3 reads CASNRGTGAMAVIRDTQYF. DNA for the CDR3: TGTGCCAGCAACCGGGGGACAGGGGCGATGGCAGTAATCAGGGATACGCAGTATTTT.

The genes are TRBV3-1 (or the pseudogene TRBV3-2) and TRBJ2-7; D may be TRBD2 (5 bases). The length of the CDR3 is 16 residues. Trimming removed 1 base at V and 2 bases at J, with 15 bases between. Germline V gene sequence: CDR1 LGHDT, CDR2 YNNKEL (reference sequence). CDR3 DNA: TGTGCCAGCAGCCAAGGCGAGAAGACGGGGACCTACGAGCAGTACTTC. It is translated as CASSQGEKTGTYEQYF.

The J gene is TRBJ1-3, the V gene TRBV3-1 (or the pseudogene TRBV3-2), with D unclear. Germline V gene lookup returns CDR1 LGHDT and CDR2 YNNKEL (reference sequence). The CDR3 runs 15 residues. Trimming pared 0 bases from V and 0 bases from J, leaving 6 bases between. The CDR3, as DNA: TGTGCCAGCAGCCAAGATGTCAGCTCTGGAAACACCATATATTTT. As protein: CASSQDVSSGNTIYF.

The chain couples TRBV9 to TRBJ1-6, with 8 positions matching TRBD1. The CDR3 contains 15 residues. The V gene end was trimmed by 0 bases and the J gene end by 10 bases; junction bases not matched to a gene: 6. Looked up from germline, CDR1 is SGDLS and CDR2 is YYNGEE. As DNA, the CDR3 is TGTGCCAGCAGCGTAGAGGACAGGGAGAGGTCACCCCTCCACTTT. This translates into CASSVEDRERSPLHF.

The chain uses TRBV7-2 and TRBJ1-2, with D possibly TRBD1 on 5 matching bases. CDR1 and CDR2 from the germline V gene are SGHTA and FQGNSA. V was shortened by 5 bases and J by 11 bases, with 18 bases between the two germline ends. CDR3 length: 13 amino acids. The CDR3 sequence is CASSLDSLYGYTF. As DNA, the CDR3 is TGTGCCAGCAGCCTTGACAGCCTGTACGGATACACCTTC.

In its sample, this clone was seen many times. This chain joins TRBV9 and TRBJ2-5; D possibly corresponds to TRBD1 (5 bases). The CDR3 is 14 amino acids. In germline, CDR1 is SGDLS, CDR2 YYNGEE. V lost 0 bases to trimming and J lost 5 bases, with 11 bases between them. The CDR3 region is CASSVDGARETQYF. CDR3 bases: TGTGCCAGCAGCGTAGATGGGGCCCGGGAGACCCAGTACTTC.

The rearrangement uses TRBV28 and TRBJ1-1, with unresolved D. This CDR3 spans 15 amino acids. V lost 5 bases to trimming and J lost 6 bases, with 19 bases between them. Per the germline V gene, CDR1 is MDHEN and CDR2 is SYDVKM. CDR3 DNA sequence: TGTGCCAGCAGTCTAAGTTCTGAGTTGCGATCTGAAGCTTTCTTT. Translated, it gives CASSLSSELRSEAFF.

The rearrangement joins TRBV4-2 to TRBJ2-1; the D gene is possibly TRBD1 (6 bases). The CDR3 spans 15 residues. The ends were cut back, 1 base at V and 6 bases at J, with 13 bases in the middle. The germline gives CDR1 LGHNA, CDR2 YNFKEQ. The CDR3 reads CASSQGRAGVNEQFF. In nucleotides, the CDR3 is TGTGCCAGCAGCCAAGGACGTGCAGGGGTCAATGAGCAGTTCTTC.

The chain employs TRBV28 and TRBJ1-1; 8 nucleotides line up with TRBD1. Germline CDR1 MDHEN, CDR2 SYDVKM. J lost 1 base, V lost 4 bases, and 2 bases had no gene match. The CDR3 is 14 residues long. CDR3 coding DNA: TGTGCCAGCAGTTATACAGGGGGGAACACTGAAGCTTTCTTT. It translates to CASSYTGGNTEAFF.

J is TRBJ2-5 and V is TRBV7-2; no reliable D call. Trimming took off 2 bases at V and 4 bases at J, with 5 bases between the two ends. This CDR3 spans 12 amino acids. Germline V gene lookup returns CDR1 SGHTA and CDR2 FQGNSA. The CDR3 is CASSLPTETQYF. The CDR3, as DNA: TGTGCCAGCAGCTTACCTACAGAGACCCAGTACTTC.

In its sample, this clone was seen once. This chain uses TRBV30 with TRBJ1-2, with TRBD1 identical over 8 bases. The germline CDR1 and CDR2 sequences are GTSNPN and SVGIG (reference sequence). The trim removed 7 bases at V and 5 bases at J, leaving 9 bases unmatched. This CDR3 has 13 residues. The CDR3, as DNA: TGTGCCTCCCCGGGACAGGCGAATTATGGCTACACCTTC. Its translation is CASPGQANYGYTF. The whole variable domain, filled in from reference TRBV30 and TRBJ1-2, reads SQTIHQWPATLVQPVGSPLSLECTVEGTSNPNLYWYRQAAGRGLQLLFYSVGIGQISSEVPQNLSASRPQDRQFILSSKKLLLSDSGFYLCASPGQANYGYTFGSGTRLTVV.

V usage is TRBV11-1 and J usage is TRBJ1-6; tentatively, D is TRBD1 (6 bases). Deletions cut 6 bases from V and 4 bases from J, with 16 bases between. The germline V gene encodes CDR1 SGHAT and CDR2 FQDESV (reference sequence). This CDR3 has 16 amino acids. The CDR3 protein is CASSRTGLEYNSPLHF. CDR3 sequence (DNA): TGTGCCAGCAGTCGTACAGGGCTGGAGTATAATTCACCCCTCCACTTT.

A few counts support this clone. The V gene is TRBV28, the J gene TRBJ1-5; 8 nucleotides align to TRBD1. The CDR3 length is 15 residues. V lost 6 bases, J lost 7 bases, and 11 bases stayed unmatched. Germline CDR1 and CDR2: MDHEN and SYDVKM. The chain's CDR3 is CASRTDGRGRQPQHF. In DNA, the CDR3 is TGTGCCAGCAGGACTGACGGCAGGGGGCGGCAGCCCCAGCATTTT. The variable domain in full, with the rest retrieved from reference TRBV28 and TRBJ1-5, is DVKVTQSSRYLVKRTGEKVFLECVQDMDHENMFWYRQDPGLGLRLIYFSYDVKMKEKGDIPEGYSVSREKKERFSLILESASTNQTSMYLCASRTDGRGRQPQHFGDGTRLSIL.

The chain carries TRBV3-1 (or the pseudogene TRBV3-2) and TRBJ2-3, with TRBD2 matching over 7 bases. The ends lost 4 bases at V and 0 bases at J; junction bases unmatched: 10. The CDR3 runs to 17 residues. Germline V gene sequence: CDR1 LGHDT, CDR2 YNNKEL (reference sequence). The CDR3 sequence: CASSPSLRAGSTDTQYF. The DNA for the CDR3 is TGTGCCAGCAGCCCTTCGTTGAGAGCGGGAAGCACAGATACGCAGTATTTT.

The rearrangement links TRBV4-2 to TRBJ2-5; D possibly corresponds to TRBD2 (6 bases). The germline gives CDR1 LGHNA, CDR2 YNFKEQ. The CDR3 consists of 14 residues. Trimming removed 0 bases from V and 5 bases from J, with 10 bases in between. The CDR3 nucleotides are TGTGCCAGCAGCCAAGATCAAAGCGGGGAGACCCAGTACTTC. Amino acids: CASSQDQSGETQYF.

V gene TRBV7-2 combines with J gene TRBJ2-2; 14 bases agree with TRBD2. The CDR3 runs to 16 residues. V gave up 5 bases and J gave up 5 bases; unmatched junction bases: 4. Germline CDR1 reads SGHTA; CDR2 reads FQGNSA. CDR3 amino acids: CASSAGLAGATGELFF. In DNA, the CDR3 is TGTGCCAGCAGCGCGGGACTAGCGGGGGCTACCGGGGAGCTGTTTTTT.

The V and J genes are TRBV7-2 and TRBJ1-6; 8 bases are shared with TRBD1. Germline CDR1 reads SGHTA; CDR2 reads FQGNSA. V dropped 5 bases and J dropped 14; count of bases not matched to a gene: 11. This CDR3 region has 14 residues. As DNA, the CDR3 is TGTGCCAGCAGCCGCTCGACAGGGGAACGATCCCTCCACTTT. This sequence encodes CASSRSTGERSLHF. The entire variable domain, with the rest obtained from reference TRBV7-2 and TRBJ1-6, is as follows: GAGVSQSPSNKVTEKGKDVELRCDPISGHTALYWYRQSLGQGLEFLIYFQGNSAPDKSGLPSDRFSAERTGGSVSTLTIQRTQQEDSAVYLCASSRSTGERSLHFGNGTRLTVT.

J is TRBJ2-7 and V is TRBV27; D uncertain. From germline, CDR1 is MNHEY and CDR2 SMNVEV (reference sequence). V was trimmed by 3 bases and J by 1 base, leaving 7 bases between them. This CDR3 region has 13 residues. CDR3 in amino acids: CASSLAWSYEQYF. CDR3 bases: TGTGCCAGCAGTTTGGCATGGTCCTACGAGCAGTACTTC.

The chain combines TRBV7-9 with TRBJ2-3, with TRBD2 identical over 9 bases. Germline loops: CDR1 SEHNR, CDR2 FQNEAQ (reference sequence). V trimming: 5 bases; J trimming: 0 bases; junction bases outside the gene matches: 15. CDR3 length equals 19 residues. The CDR3: CASSPALGGGAPSTDTQYF. The CDR3 DNA reads as TGTGCCAGCAGCCCCGCCCTCGGCGGGGGGGCCCCGAGCACAGATACGCAGTATTTT. Combining the CDR3 with reference TRBV7-9 and TRBJ2-3 gives the whole variable domain DTGVSQNPRHKITKRGQNVTFRCDPISEHNRLYWYRQTLGQGPEFLTYFQNEAQLEKSRLLSDRFSAERPKGSFSTLEIQRTEQGDSAMYLCASSPALGGGAPSTDTQYFGPGTRLTVL.

V and J are TRBV11-2 and TRBJ1-5, with a possible D match to TRBD1 (5 bases). The CDR3 length is 14 residues. Per germline, CDR1 SGHAT and CDR2 FQNNGV. The ends were cut back, 1 base at V and 2 bases at J, with 6 bases in the middle. CDR3 sequence: CASSLVGGNQPQHF. The CDR3 region has the DNA TGTGCCAGCAGCTTAGTAGGGGGCAATCAGCCCCAGCATTTT.

V and J are TRBV3-1 (or the pseudogene TRBV3-2) and TRBJ2-5; the match to TRBD2 covers 12 bases. Germline CDR1 is LGHDT and CDR2 is YNNKEL (reference sequence). The CDR3 totals 15 residues. V trimming: 7 bases; J trimming: 5 bases; junction bases outside the gene matches: 8. CDR3: CASTWTSGVRETQYF. The CDR3 nucleotides are TGTGCCAGCACCTGGACTAGCGGGGTGAGGGAGACCCAGTACTTC.

This clone was observed once. This rearrangement joins TRBV27 to TRBJ2-1; D is possibly TRBD2 (5 bases). V lost 9 bases to trimming and J lost 6 bases, with 30 bases between them. The CDR3 has 18 amino acids. Germline values: CDR1 MNHEY, CDR2 SMNVEV (reference sequence). The CDR3 nucleotides are TGTGCCAGTCCTGTAGGATGGAGACGAGGGAAGCGTGGCAATGAGCAGTTCTTC. Translated: CASPVGWRRGKRGNEQFF.

V and J are TRBV28 and TRBJ2-7; D perhaps matches TRBD2 (6 bases). This CDR3 has 12 residues. V lost 5 bases, J lost 4 bases, and 9 bases lay in between. Germline V CDR1 and CDR2: MDHEN, SYDVKM. CDR3 DNA: TGTGCCAGCAGTGCGGGACCTTACGAGCAGTACTTC. It codes for CASSAGPYEQYF.

This rearrangement joins TRBV5-1 to TRBJ1-1; TRBD1 is a possible D gene (5 bases). The CDR3 is 16 residues long. Germline values: CDR1 SGHRS, CDR2 YFSETQ. The V and J ends lost 4 bases and 1 base respectively, with 17 bases between them. CDR3 DNA: TGCGCCAGCAGCCCCGGGGGGGTTGAGCGGAACACTGAAGCTTTCTTT. Its protein product is CASSPGGVERNTEAFF.